This T cell receptor (beta chain) came from a study of patients and donors after allogeneic stem cell transplantation. TCRdb called the RT-PCR reads again in MiXCR, with one record for every CDR3 protein. Here the sample spans fewer than 500,000 distinct CDR3 sequences, 16% being singletons. Notes on this clonotype: The junction departs from germline at one end; a sequencing error may be responsible.

Looked up from germline, CDR1 is SGHVS and CDR2 is FQNEAQ. This CDR3 is 14 amino acids long. Sequencing input: blood, either unsorted or a sorted T cell fraction (not recorded which). This clonotype originated in a human donor who was either an allogeneic HSCT recipient or a stem cell or donor lymphocyte infusion donor (not recorded which). It is not recorded whose cells these are; they may come from a transplant donor. This sequence joins TRBV7-8 and TRBJ2-7; possible D gene TRBD2, 5 bases. In DNA form, the CDR3 reads TGTGCCAGCAGTTTAGGCGGGTATAGTGGCGAGCAGTACTTC. Amino acid sequence: CASSLGGYSGEQYF.